This entry lists 4 T cell receptor beta chains sequenced from one sample in a study of blood T cell repertoires in COVID-19. Measured with immunoSEQ multiplex PCR; TCRdb has only the in-frame clones, and not every one. The profile shows approximately 150,000 clones, approximately 88% of them singletons. The source material was peripheral blood. Source of these receptors: a man between 60 and 70 years old with active or convalescent COVID-19.

The chain has TRBV15 and TRBJ2-1, with a possible D match to TRBD1 (6 bases). Germline CDR1 reads LNHNV; CDR2 reads YYDKDF (reference sequence). The CDR3 is 13 residues long. V lost 3 bases and J 4 bases, leaving 7 bases between the germline ends. CDR3 DNA sequence: TGTGCCACCAGCAGCGACAGGTACAATGAGCAGTTCTTC. It specifies CATSSDRYNEQFF.

The V and J genes are TRBV5-1 and TRBJ2-1; TRBD2 might be the D (5 bases). Germline-derived CDR1 and CDR2 are SGHRS and YFSETQ. V lost 0 bases and J 7 bases, leaving 17 bases between the germline ends. The CDR3 length is 16 residues. The DNA for the CDR3 is TGCGCCAGCAGCTTGGAGTTTTCGGGCCGCGGGAATGAGCAGTTCTTC. This encodes CASSLEFSGRGNEQFF.

This chain connects TRBV25-1 to TRBJ2-1; 9 bases align to TRBD1. CDR3 length equals 16 residues. Germline V lookup: CDR1 MGHDK, CDR2 SYGVNS. V trimming: 5 bases; J trimming: 8 bases; junction bases outside the gene matches: 13. The CDR3 loop is CASSKPPGQGMDEQFF. CDR3 nucleotide sequence: TGTGCCAGCAGTAAGCCACCGGGACAGGGTATGGATGAGCAGTTCTTC.

V usage is TRBV11-1 and J usage is TRBJ2-3; D remains ambiguous. The germline V gene encodes CDR1 SGHAT and CDR2 FQDESV (reference sequence). The CDR3 has 16 residues. V was clipped by 1 base and J by 2 bases, with 13 bases between them. The CDR3 protein is CASSLVYSKPTDTQYF. The CDR3 nucleotides read TGTGCCAGCAGCTTAGTGTACAGCAAGCCCACAGATACGCAGTATTTT. The entire variable domain, with the rest obtained from reference TRBV11-1 and TRBJ2-3, is as follows: EAEVAQSPRYKITEKSQAVAFWCDPISGHATLYWYRQILGQGPELLVQFQDESVVDDSQLPKDRFSAERLKGVDSTLKIQPAELGDSAMYLCASSLVYSKPTDTQYFGPGTRLTVL.